This TCR beta chain was found in a study of cytomegalovirus exposure and HLA in healthy donors. The PCR used 60 Vbeta and 13 Jbeta primers. TCRdb's table, derived via immunoSEQ multiplex PCR, lists solely in-frame clones and lacks some. Found here are about 250,000 clones, roughly two thirds of them singletons; the top ten hold around 2%. Concerning this clone itself: The antigen is undetermined.

V shed 5 bases, J shed 5 bases, and the junction held 9 bases outside the gene matches. Germline V gene sequence: CDR1 MDHEN, CDR2 SYDVKM. The CDR3 totals 15 residues. Study conclusions and caveats: There were reportedly fewer N-insertions in an Asian-associated ancestry cluster than the roughly 680-donor mean, in a later analysis. Later on, an analysis tied approximately 17,000 TCR beta sequences to HLA alleles at 0.05 false discovery rate. Some V segments, including TRBV6-2 and TRBV6-3, were excluded as indistinguishable.

Sequencing was carried out using PBMCs. This TCR was recovered from a female donor in good health and CMV-seronegative. The V call is TRBV28, the J call TRBJ2-1; 7 bases agree with TRBD1. This chain's CDR3 is CASSPPTGFNNEQFF. The CDR3 DNA follows: TGTGCCAGCAGTCCCCCGACAGGGTTCAACAATGAGCAGTTCTTC.